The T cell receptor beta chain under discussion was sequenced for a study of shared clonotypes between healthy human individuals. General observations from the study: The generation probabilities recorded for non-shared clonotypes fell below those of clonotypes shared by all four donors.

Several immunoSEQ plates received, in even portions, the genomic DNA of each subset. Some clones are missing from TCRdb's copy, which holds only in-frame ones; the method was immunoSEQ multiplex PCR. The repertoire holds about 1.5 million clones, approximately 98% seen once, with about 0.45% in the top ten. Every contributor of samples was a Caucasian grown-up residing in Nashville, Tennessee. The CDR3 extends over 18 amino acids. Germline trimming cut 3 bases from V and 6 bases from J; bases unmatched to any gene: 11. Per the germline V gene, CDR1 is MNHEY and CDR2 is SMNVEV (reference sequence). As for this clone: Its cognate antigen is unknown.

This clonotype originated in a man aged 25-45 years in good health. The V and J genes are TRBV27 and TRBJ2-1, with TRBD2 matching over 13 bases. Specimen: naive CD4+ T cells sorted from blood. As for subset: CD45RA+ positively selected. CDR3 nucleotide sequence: TGTGCCAGCAGTTTCACTAGCGGGAGGGCTCGGGCGCTCAATGAGCAGTTCTTC. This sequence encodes CASSFTSGRARALNEQFF.